This TCR beta chain was identified during a study of control samples from healthy donors and cancer patients. This table comes from immunoSEQ multiplex PCR, and its TCRdb copy is limited to in-frame clones, with some not included. In the table there are 190,000 or so clones, roughly 93% of which are singletons. The receptor comes from a young man in good health. Specimen: blood.

The CDR3 is CASSSADRGGEQYF. For the CDR3, the DNA is TGTGCCAGCAGTTCCGCCGACAGGGGTGGGGAGCAGTACTTC. The chain couples TRBV25-1 to TRBJ2-7, with TRBD1 matching over 8 bases. Germline CDR1 reads MGHDK; CDR2 reads SYGVNS. The CDR3 totals 14 residues. The trim removed 5 bases at V and 7 bases at J, leaving 10 bases unmatched.